The clone carrying this T cell receptor (beta chain) was found a few times. The antigen is undetermined. At one end, the junction sequence differs from germline, possibly due to a read error. These data originate in a study of blood T cells in healthy people across ages. For the second PCR, which ran for roughly 7 to 11 cycles, a sample-barcoded 5' primer and a J-beta primer mix were used. A template-switch adaptor with 12 random nucleotides tagged each cDNA molecule. TCRdb fed the 5' RACE reads into MiXCR, producing one record per CDR3 protein. This repertoire shows 1.4 million or so distinct CDR3 sequences, about 45% found once; its top ten account for about 4.1%. Study-wide points: Observed TCR beta diversity showed a strong correlation with the percentage of naive T cells as measured by flow cytometry.

There are 13 residues in the CDR3. Germline loops: CDR1 SGHRS, CDR2 YFSETQ. Sequencing was done on a sample of blood. This TCR was recovered from a young woman in good health. The chain couples TRBV5-1 to TRBJ1-1; perhaps TRBD1 as D (5 bases). CDR3: CASSLEGLTEAFF. The CDR3 DNA reads as TGTGCCAGCAGCTTGGAGGGGCTTACTGAAGCTTTCTTT.